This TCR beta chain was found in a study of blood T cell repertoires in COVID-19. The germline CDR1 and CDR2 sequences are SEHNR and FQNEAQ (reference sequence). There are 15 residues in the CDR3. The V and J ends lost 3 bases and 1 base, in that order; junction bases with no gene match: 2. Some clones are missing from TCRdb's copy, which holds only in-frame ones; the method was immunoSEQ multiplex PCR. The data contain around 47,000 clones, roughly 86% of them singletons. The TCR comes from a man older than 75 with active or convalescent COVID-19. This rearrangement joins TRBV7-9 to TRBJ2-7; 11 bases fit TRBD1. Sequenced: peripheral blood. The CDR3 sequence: CASSFGTGGSYEQYF. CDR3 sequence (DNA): TGTGCCAGCAGCTTTGGGACAGGGGGTTCCTACGAGCAGTACTTC.